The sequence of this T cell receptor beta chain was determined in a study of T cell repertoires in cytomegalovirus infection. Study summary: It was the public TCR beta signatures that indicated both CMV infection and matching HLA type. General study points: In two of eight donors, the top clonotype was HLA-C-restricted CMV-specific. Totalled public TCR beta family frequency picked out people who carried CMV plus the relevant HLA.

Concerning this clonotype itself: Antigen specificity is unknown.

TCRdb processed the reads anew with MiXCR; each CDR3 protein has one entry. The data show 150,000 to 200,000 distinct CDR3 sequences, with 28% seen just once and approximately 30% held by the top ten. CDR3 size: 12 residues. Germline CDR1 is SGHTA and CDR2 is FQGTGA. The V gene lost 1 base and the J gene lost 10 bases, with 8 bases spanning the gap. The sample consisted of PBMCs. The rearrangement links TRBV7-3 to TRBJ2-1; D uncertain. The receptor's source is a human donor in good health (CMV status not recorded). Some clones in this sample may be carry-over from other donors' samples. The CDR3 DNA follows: TGTGCCAGCAGCTTAAACGGCGTAGAGCAGTTCTTC. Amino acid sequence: CASSLNGVEQFF.